This T cell receptor beta chain stems from a study of PD-L1 blockade in urothelial cancer. Study at large: Investigators checked blood 3 weeks (second dose) and 6 weeks after treatment start.

Synthetic TCR analog templates were spiked into each PCR. Using immunoSEQ multiplex PCR, the repertoire was profiled, and TCRdb retains in-frame clones only, with some absent. This repertoire shows tens of thousands of clones, roughly four fifths found once; its top ten account for roughly 6.4%. Time point noted: pretreatment peripheral blood. Sample contribution per patient ranged from 1 to 8, covering pretreatment and on-treatment. V dropped 4 bases and J dropped 7 bases, with 9 bases sitting between them. This CDR3 is 12 amino acids long. The germline gives CDR1 SGHDT, CDR2 YYEEEE. This receptor was identified in a man aged 55 to 70 with urothelial cancer. The chain links TRBV5-6 to TRBJ2-1; D remains ambiguous. This specimen consisted of PBMCs, obtained around atezolizumab (anti-PD-L1) treatment. CDR3: CASSQSVNEQFF. In DNA form, the CDR3 reads TGTGCCAGCAGCCAATCAGTGAATGAGCAGTTCTTC.